This is a list of T cell receptor beta chains from one sample in a study of shared clonotypes between healthy human individuals. Clones were sequenced by immunoSEQ multiplex PCR, and TCRdb holds only the in-frame ones, with some missing. The profile shows 600,000 or so clones, about 98% of them singletons. Material for sequencing was naive CD8+ T cells sorted from blood. The receptors originated from a man aged 30 to 45 in good health. The CDR3 runs from the conserved cysteine through the conserved F or W. A D gene is named only where the DNA matches it firmly. The listing skips clone size in some rows; elsewhere it reads once, few, many or a size class.

>NA|TRBD2|TRBJ2-1|TRBV7-2
TGTGCCAGCAGCTCAATAGCGGGAATCATCGATGAGCAGTTCTTC
CASSSIAGIIDEQFF
>once|TRBD2|TRBJ2-7|TRBV5-6
TGTGCCAGCAGCTTGGTTAGCGGGATCTACGAGCAGTACTTC
CASSLVSGIYEQYF
>NA|NA|TRBJ2-5|TRBV7-8
TGTGCCAGCAGCTTAGTGGTTGGTTTAGCCTCCCAAGAGACCCAGTACTTC
CASSLVVGLASQETQYF
>NA|TRBD1|TRBJ1-2|TRBV6-4
TGTGCCAGCAGGACAGGGAACTATGGCTACACCTTC
CASRTGNYGYTF
>NA|NA|TRBJ2-7|TRBV9
TGTGCCAGCAGCGTAGACGCCGGACGAACCTACGAGCAGTACTTC
CASSVDAGRTYEQYF
>once|NA|TRBJ2-2|TRBV4-2
TGTGCCAGCAGCCCAAGCCGGGGGAACACCGGGGAGCTGTTTTTT
CASSPSRGNTGELFF
>NA|NA|TRBJ2-1|TRBV6-1
TGTGCCAGCAGTGACAGGGGAGCCGATGAGCAGTTCTTC
CASSDRGADEQFF
>NA|NA|TRBJ1-4|TRBV5-4
TGTGCCAGCAGCTTCGGACTGGCTGCCCCAGGGGCGAGTGAAAAACTGTTTTTT
CASSFGLAAPGASEKLFF
>NA|NA|TRBJ1-5|TRBV2
TGTGCCAGCGGGCAGCAGGGGCTAGGTCAGCCCCAGCATTTT
CASGQQGLGQPQHF
>NA|NA|TRBJ2-7|TRBV27
TGTGCCAGCAGTCCTCTAACGGGAGTGAGTCCCTACGAGCAGTACTTC
CASSPLTGVSPYEQYF
>NA|TRBD1|TRBJ2-7|TRBV11-3
TGTGCCAGCAGCTCCCGGGACAGAGCCTACGAGCAGTACTTC
CASSSRDRAYEQYF
>NA|NA|TRBJ2-1|TRBV27
TGTGCCAGCAGTCTGACTCTATACAATGAGCAGTTCTTC
CASSLTLYNEQFF
>NA|NA|TRBJ2-1|TRBV7-9
TGTGCCAGCAGCTTAGCGCGAGACAATGAGCAGTTCTTC
CASSLARDNEQFF
>NA|TRBD1|TRBJ1-1|TRBV6-1
TGTGCCAGCGCTTCACAGGGGGAAGCTTTCTTT
CASASQGEAFF
>NA|TRBD1|TRBJ2-2|TRBV11-2
TGTGCCAGCAGCTTAGGGACAGGGGGAATCAACACCGGGGAGCTGTTTTTT
CASSLGTGGINTGELFF
>once|TRBD1|TRBJ1-1|TRBV5-5
TGTGCCAGCCCCCCGGATGGCCAGGGGGTGACGAACACTGAAGCTTTCTTT
CASPPDGQGVTNTEAFF
>NA|NA|TRBJ2-4|TRBV6-9
TGTGCCAGCAGTCCCCAGGTTTGGGGGCTCTTAGCCAAAAACATTCAGTACTTC
CASSPQVWGLLAKNIQYF
>NA|NA|TRBJ2-1|TRBV9
TGTGCCAGCAGCCCGGGGTTCAATGAGCAGTTCTTC
CASSPGFNEQFF
>NA|NA|TRBJ2-3|TRBV5-1
TGCGCCAGCAGCCCAGGATCGACGTCGGGATCGCAGTATTTT
CASSPGSTSGSQYF
>NA|NA|TRBJ2-1|TRBV7-2
TGTGCCAGCAGCCCCCGACAGATTGAGTTTGGGAGTTGGGACAATGAGCAGTTCTTC
CASSPRQIEFGSWDNEQFF
>NA|NA|TRBJ2-7|TRBV7-9
TGTGCCAGCAGCTTCGGGGACTACGAGCAGTACTTC
CASSFGDYEQYF
>once|TRBD1|TRBJ2-5|TRBV4-3
TGCGCCAGCAGTCGGTACAGGGGGGCGCAAGAGACCCAGTACTTC
CASSRYRGAQETQYF
>NA|TRBD1|TRBJ2-7|TRBV9
TGTGCCAGCAGCGAAACCGGGACAGGCTCCTACGAGCAGTACTTC
CASSETGTGSYEQYF
>once|NA|TRBJ1-1|TRBV4-1
TGCGCCAGCAGCCAAGAACAGTGGGTAAACACTGAAGCTTTCTTT
CASSQEQWVNTEAFF
>NA|NA|TRBJ1-1|TRBV27
TGTGCCAGCAGACTCACACAGGGAGTGAACACTGAAGCTTTCTTT
CASRLTQGVNTEAFF
>NA|TRBD2|TRBJ2-7|TRBV14
TGTGCCAGCAGCCAAGGTCTAGCGGGACTCTACGAGCAGTACTTC
CASSQGLAGLYEQYF
>once|NA|TRBJ1-4|TRBV7-6
TGTGCCAGCAGCCCGAAGGACAGATCGAATGAAAAACTGTTTTTT
CASSPKDRSNEKLFF
>NA|NA|TRBJ1-2|TRBV20-1
TGCAGTGCTACTTCGGGGGGCTACACCTTC
CSATSGGYTF
>NA|NA|TRBJ2-7|TRBV7-9
TGTGCCAGCAGCCTTAACTACTACGAGCAGTACTTC
CASSLNYYEQYF
>NA|TRBD2|TRBJ2-2|TRBV5-1
TGCGCCAGCAGCTTGTTTTCCAGCGGGAGGAACACCGGGGAGCTGTTTTTT
CASSLFSSGRNTGELFF
>NA|NA|TRBJ2-2|TRBV25-1
TGTGCCAGCAGTGGGACTGGACACAATCTAGGGTCCGGGGAGCTGTTTTTT
CASSGTGHNLGSGELFF
>NA|NA|TRBJ2-7|TRBV11-2
TGTGCCAGCAGCTTAAGGCCCTGGGATCAGGACGAGCAGTACTTC
CASSLRPWDQDEQYF
>once|NA|TRBJ2-5|TRBV5-4
TGTGCCAGCAGCTTGGCCGTACAGAGCCAAGAGACCCAGTACTTC
CASSLAVQSQETQYF
>NA|TRBD2|TRBJ2-5|TRBV12-5
TGTGCTAGTGCCCCCCTTGGACTAGCCGAAGAGACCCAGTACTTC
CASAPLGLAEETQYF
>once|NA|TRBJ1-2|TRBV25-1
TGTGCCAGCAGTGAAGGGGGTGGCTACACCTTC
CASSEGGGYTF
>NA|TRBD2|TRBJ2-7|TRBV7-2
TGTGCCAGCAGTTTCCGACTAGCGGGATATTACGAGCAGTACTTC
CASSFRLAGYYEQYF
>NA|NA|TRBJ2-2|TRBV27
TGTGCCAGCAGTTTATCTGGGCGGACCGGGGAGCTGTTTTTT
CASSLSGRTGELFF
>NA|NA|TRBJ2-7|TRBV5-1
TGCGCCAGCAGCCCCCTAGGGACCGGGAAGGCCTCCTACGAGCAGTACTTC
CASSPLGTGKASYEQYF
>NA|NA|TRBJ2-7|TRBV7-9
TGTGCCAGCAGCCTGTCCGAGTTTCACTACGAGCAGTACTTC
CASSLSEFHYEQYF
>NA|NA|TRBJ1-3|TRBV2
TGTGCCAGCAGTGATTCAGGTTCCAGGGCCCATGGAAACACCATATATTTT
CASSDSGSRAHGNTIYF
>NA|TRBD2|TRBJ2-3|TRBV18
TGTGCCAGCTCACCCTATGGACTAGCGGGAGGTCGCGAGGAAGATACGCAGTATTTT
CASSPYGLAGGREEDTQYF